This TCR beta chain was sequenced in a study of a mutant IDH1 vaccine in newly diagnosed glioma. Study results and limitations: Vaccination elicited immune responses in around 92% of patients.

Sequenced by immunoSEQ multiplex PCR; TCRdb stores in-frame clones only, minus some. The sample gives 60,000 to 65,000 clones, roughly 79% of which show up once; roughly 5% is in the top ten. As to time point: week 35, safety follow-up. Every single dose of the vaccine, 300 ug of mutant IDH1 20-mer peptide, came with topical imiquimod. About this clone: Its antigen is not known.

The CDR3 spans 15 residues. V dropped 3 bases and J dropped 2; count of bases not matched to a gene: 2. Germline V gene sequence: CDR1 MNHEY, CDR2 SMNVEV (reference sequence). The sequence was obtained from a man aged 35 to 55 with glioma. This material consisted of PBMCs, taken from a glioma patient whose treatment included an IDH1 peptide vaccine. The J gene is TRBJ2-7, the V gene TRBV27; 12 bases map to TRBD2. CDR3 loop: CASSFRLAGAYEQYF. The CDR3 bases are TGTGCCAGCAGTTTCAGACTAGCGGGAGCCTACGAGCAGTACTTC.